This T cell receptor beta chain was found in a study of T cells in Graves' hyperthyroidism and ophthalmopathy. Study details: Blood was drawn when the patient was first diagnosed and still untreated. Findings and caveats of the study: The model identified upcoming ophthalmopathy a median about 7.1 months ahead of onset. Peripheral blood also featured most of the thyroid clonotypes expanded above 0.001.

This clonotype has only a few counts. Its antigen remains unidentified. RNA transcripts served as the template for amplifying TCR beta CDR3 regions. When the TCR CDR3 underwent first-round RT-PCR, the HTBI primer set was used. TCRdb reprocessed the multiplex PCR reads via MiXCR and lists one record per CDR3 protein. Here the sample spans about 400,000 distinct CDR3 sequences, approximately 14% being singletons. With V trimmed by 4 bases and J by 6 bases, 7 bases remained unmatched. CDR1 and CDR2 (germline): SGHTA, FQGTGA. The CDR3 totals 15 residues. The J gene is TRBJ2-4, the V gene TRBV7-3; 9 positions match TRBD1. The sequencing sample was made of blood. The origin of this receptor is a man aged 18 to 30 with Graves' ophthalmopathy. The CDR3 nucleotides read TGTGCCAGCAGCTGGGGGACAGGGTGGGGAAACATTCAGTACTTC. It codes for CASSWGTGWGNIQYF.